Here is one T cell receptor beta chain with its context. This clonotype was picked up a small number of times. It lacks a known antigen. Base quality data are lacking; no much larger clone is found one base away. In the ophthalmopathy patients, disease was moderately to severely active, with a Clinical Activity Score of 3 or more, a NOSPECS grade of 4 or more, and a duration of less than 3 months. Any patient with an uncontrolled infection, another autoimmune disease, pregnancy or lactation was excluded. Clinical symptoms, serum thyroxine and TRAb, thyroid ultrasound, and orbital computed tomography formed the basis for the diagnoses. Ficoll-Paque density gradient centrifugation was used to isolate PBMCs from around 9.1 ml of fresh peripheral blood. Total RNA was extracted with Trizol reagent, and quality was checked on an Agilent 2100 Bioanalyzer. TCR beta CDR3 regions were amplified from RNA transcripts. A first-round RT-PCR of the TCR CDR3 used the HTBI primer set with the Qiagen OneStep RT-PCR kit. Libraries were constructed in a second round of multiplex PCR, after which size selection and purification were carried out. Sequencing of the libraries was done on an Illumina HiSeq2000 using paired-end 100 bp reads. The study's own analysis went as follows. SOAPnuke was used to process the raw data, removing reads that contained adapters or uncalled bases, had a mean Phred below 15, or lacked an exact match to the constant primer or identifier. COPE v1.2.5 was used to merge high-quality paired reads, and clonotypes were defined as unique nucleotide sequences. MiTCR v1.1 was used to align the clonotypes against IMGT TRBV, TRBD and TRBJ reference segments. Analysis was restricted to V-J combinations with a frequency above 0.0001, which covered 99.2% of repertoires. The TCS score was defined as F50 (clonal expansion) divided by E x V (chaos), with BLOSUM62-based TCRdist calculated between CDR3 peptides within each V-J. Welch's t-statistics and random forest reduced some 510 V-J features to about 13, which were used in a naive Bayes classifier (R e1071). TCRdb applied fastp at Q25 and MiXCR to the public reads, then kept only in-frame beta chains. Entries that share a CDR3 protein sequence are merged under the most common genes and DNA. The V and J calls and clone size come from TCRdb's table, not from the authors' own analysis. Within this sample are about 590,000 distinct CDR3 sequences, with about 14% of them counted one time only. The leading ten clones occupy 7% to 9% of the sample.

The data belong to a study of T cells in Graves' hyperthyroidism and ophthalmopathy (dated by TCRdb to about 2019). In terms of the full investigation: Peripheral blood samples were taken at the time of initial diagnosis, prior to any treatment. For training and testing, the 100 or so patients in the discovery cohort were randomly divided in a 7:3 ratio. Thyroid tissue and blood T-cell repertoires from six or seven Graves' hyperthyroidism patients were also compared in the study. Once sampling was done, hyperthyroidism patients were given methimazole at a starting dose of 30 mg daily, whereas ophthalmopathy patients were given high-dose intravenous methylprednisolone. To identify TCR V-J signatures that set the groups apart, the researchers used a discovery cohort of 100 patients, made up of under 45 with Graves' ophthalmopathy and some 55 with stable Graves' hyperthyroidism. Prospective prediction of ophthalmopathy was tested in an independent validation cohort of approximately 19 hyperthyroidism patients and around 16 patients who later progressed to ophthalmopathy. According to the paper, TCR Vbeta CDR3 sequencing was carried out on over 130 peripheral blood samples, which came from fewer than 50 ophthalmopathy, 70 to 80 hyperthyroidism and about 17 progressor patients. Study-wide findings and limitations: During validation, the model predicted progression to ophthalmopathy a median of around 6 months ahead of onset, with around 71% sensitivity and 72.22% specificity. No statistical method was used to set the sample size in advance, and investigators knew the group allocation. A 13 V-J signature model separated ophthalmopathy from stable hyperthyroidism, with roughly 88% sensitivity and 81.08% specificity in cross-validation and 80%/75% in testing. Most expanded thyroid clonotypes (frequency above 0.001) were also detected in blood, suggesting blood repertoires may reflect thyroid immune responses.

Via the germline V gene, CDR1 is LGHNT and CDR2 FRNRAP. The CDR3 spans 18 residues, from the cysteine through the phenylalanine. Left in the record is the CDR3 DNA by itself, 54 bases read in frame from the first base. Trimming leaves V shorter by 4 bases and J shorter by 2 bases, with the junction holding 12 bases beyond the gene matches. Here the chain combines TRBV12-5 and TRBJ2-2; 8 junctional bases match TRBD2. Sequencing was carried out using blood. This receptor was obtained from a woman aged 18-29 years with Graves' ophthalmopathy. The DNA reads TGTGCTAGTGGTTGGAGCGGGAGTCAAAATTTTAACACCGGGGAGCTGTTTTTT. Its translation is CASGWSGSQNFNTGELFF.